The 21 T cell receptor beta chains given below trace back to one sample, sequenced in a study of Graves' ophthalmopathy and Graves' hyperthyroidism. RNA transcripts served as template for amplifying TCR beta CDR3 sequences. HTBI primers primed a first-round RT-PCR, and a second-round multiplex PCR followed. TCRdb recomputed calls from the multiplex PCR reads with MiXCR, one row per CDR3 protein. The sample has some 1.1 million distinct CDR3 sequences; 35% to 40% are singletons. Sequencing input: peripheral blood or thyroid tissue (not recorded which). All receptors derive from an adult man with Graves' hyperthyroidism.

At least ten counts were recorded for this clonotype. The DNA of the CDR3 is TGCAGCGGAACGGGGAGGGTGAGCGGCGAGCAGTACTTC. Translation gives CSGTGRVSGEQYF. This sequence joins TRBV20-1 and TRBJ2-7; 7 bases map to TRBD2. The CDR3 is made up of 13 amino acids. Per the germline V gene, CDR1 is DFQATT and CDR2 is SNEGSKA (reference sequence).

Points on this clonotype: This clone may be a read error of a much larger clone one base away. V usage is TRBV12-3 or TRBV12-4 and J usage is TRBJ1-2; 11 bases align to TRBD1. V lost 9 bases and J lost 7; bases outside the gene matches: 10. The CDR3 is made up of 14 amino acids. The CDR3 sequence is CASSKDRGRGGYTF. The CDR3 DNA reads TGTGCCAGTAGTAAGGACAGGGGGCGCGGTGGCTACACCTTC.

The rearrangement joins TRBV14 to TRBJ1-4, with TRBD1 as a possible D gene (6 bases). Germline V CDR1 and CDR2: SGHDN, FVKESK. The CDR3 runs to 14 residues. The ends were cut back, 4 bases at V and 5 bases at J, with 11 bases in the middle. CDR3 residues: CASSPRGKNEKLFF. The CDR3 bases are TGTGCCAGCAGCCCCAGGGGAAAGAATGAAAAACTGTTTTTT.

This chain joins TRBV5-1 and TRBJ1-2; 9 nucleotides agree with TRBD1. J lost 7 bases, V lost 4 bases, and 11 bases had no gene match. Germline V gene data show CDR1 as SGHRS and CDR2 as YFSETQ. This CDR3 spans 15 amino acids. CDR3 region: CASSPGQGRFSGYTF. CDR3 DNA: TGCGCCAGCAGCCCGGGACAGGGACGATTTAGTGGCTACACCTTC. Combining the CDR3 with reference TRBV5-1 and TRBJ1-2 gives the whole variable domain KAGVTQTPRYLIKTRGQQVTLSCSPISGHRSVSWYQQTPGQGLQFLFEYFSETQRNKGNFPGRFSGRQFSNSRSEMNVSTLELGDSALYLCASSPGQGRFSGYTFGSGTRLTVV.

The chain joins TRBV29-1 to TRBJ1-1, with a possible D match to TRBD1 (6 bases). Trimming left V 8 bases short and J 1 base short, with 11 bases between. Per germline, CDR1 SQVTM and CDR2 ANQGSEA. The CDR3 runs to 12 residues. CDR3 amino acids: CSWGHQNTEAFF. CDR3 DNA: TGCAGCTGGGGACATCAGAACACTGAAGCTTTCTTT. Together with reference TRBV29-1 and TRBJ1-1, the CDR3 gives the full variable domain: SAVISQKPSRDICQRGTSLTIQCQVDSQVTMMFWYRQQPGQSLTLIATANQGSEATYESGFVIDKFPISRPNLTFSTLTVSNMSPEDSSIYLCSWGHQNTEAFFGQGTRLTVV.

J is TRBJ1-3 and V is TRBV29-1; TRBD1 matches 11 bases. Germline V gene data show CDR1 as SQVTM and CDR2 as ANQGSEA. CDR3 length equals 17 residues. The V and J ends lost 7 bases and 7 bases, in that order; junction bases with no gene match: 18. CDR3 DNA: TGCAGCGCCTGGACAGGGGGCGCCGGCCCCTTCGGTAACACCATATATTTT. This encodes CSAWTGGAGPFGNTIYF.

The CDR3 reads CASSHDRRQGNYGYTF. As DNA, the CDR3 is TGTGCCAGCAGTCACGACAGAAGGCAGGGTAACTATGGCTACACCTTC. This chain uses TRBV12-3 or TRBV12-4 with TRBJ1-2; D possibly corresponds to TRBD1 (5 bases). V lost 5 bases and J 1 base, leaving 17 bases between the germline ends. This CDR3 region has 16 residues.

This clonotype was observed at least ten times. V usage is TRBV9 and J usage is TRBJ2-7; TRBD1 aligns across 10 bases. V dropped 3 bases and J dropped 3; count of bases not matched to a gene: 6. Germline V gives CDR1 SGDLS, CDR2 YYNGEE. This CDR3 region has 15 residues. The DNA for the CDR3 is TGTGCCAGCAGCGCCCGGGGACAGGGGAGCTACGAGCAGTACTTC. It codes for CASSARGQGSYEQYF.

The V and J genes are TRBV25-1 and TRBJ1-6; D perhaps matches TRBD1 (5 bases). From germline, CDR1 is MGHDK and CDR2 SYGVNS. Trimming took 6 bases from V and 4 from J, leaving 10 bases between them. The CDR3 is made up of 14 amino acids. The chain's CDR3 is CASRGGAYNSPLHF. CDR3 nucleotide sequence: TGTGCCAGCAGAGGAGGGGCATATAATTCACCCCTCCACTTT.

This clonotype came up many times. The J gene is TRBJ1-2, the V gene TRBV5-1, with a tentative D call TRBD1 (5 bases). Trimming removed 9 bases from V and 6 bases from J, with 12 bases in between. The V gene's germline CDR1 is SGHRS and CDR2 YFSETQ. The length of the CDR3 is 11 residues. The CDR3 nucleotides read TGCGCCATTTTCCAGGGTCATGGCTACACCTTC. This translates into CAIFQGHGYTF.

This clonotype has a handful of counts. The J gene is TRBJ2-5, the V gene TRBV19, with a tentative D call TRBD1 (6 bases). V lost 6 bases, J lost 4 bases, and 15 bases lay in between. The CDR3 is 14 residues long. In germline, CDR1 is LNHDA, CDR2 SQIVND (reference sequence). DNA for the CDR3: TGTGCCAGTAGGACCCAGGGGCTCGGAGAGACCCAGTACTTC. Protein: CASRTQGLGETQYF.

This clonotype was picked up a small number of times. The chain is built from TRBV12-3 or TRBV12-4 and TRBJ2-7; 9 nucleotides match TRBD2. The ends lost 6 bases at V and 3 bases at J; junction bases unmatched: 9. The CDR3 is 15 amino acids. This CDR3 is CASRRGGLGDYEQYF. For the CDR3, the DNA is TGTGCCAGCAGGCGGGGGGGACTCGGGGACTACGAGCAGTACTTC.

This clonotype was counted ten times or more. The CDR3 is CASSRQGLSYGYTF. CDR3 nucleotide sequence: TGCGCCAGCAGCCGACAGGGGTTGAGCTATGGCTACACCTTC. V is TRBV5-1 and J is TRBJ1-2; 8 bases match TRBD1. Germline V gene data show CDR1 as SGHRS and CDR2 as YFSETQ. The CDR3 contains 14 residues. Trimming took 4 bases from V and 4 from J; bases not matched to a gene: 6.

This clonotype was recorded many times. The rearrangement joins TRBV20-1 to TRBJ2-7; a possible D gene is TRBD1 (5 bases). The V end was cut by 1 base, the J end by 3 bases, with 13 bases between. Germline CDR1 is DFQATT and CDR2 is SNEGSKA (reference sequence). The CDR3 runs 14 residues. The CDR3 is CSARGLQGNYEQYF. CDR3 in DNA: TGCAGTGCTAGAGGACTCCAGGGCAACTACGAGCAGTACTTC.

There are many counts of this clonotype. The chain joins TRBV5-6 to TRBJ2-7, with D uncertain. The CDR3 runs to 13 residues. The germline V and J ends were trimmed by 3 bases and 2 bases, with 9 bases remaining between them. Germline-derived CDR1 and CDR2 are SGHDT and YYEEEE. The CDR3 is CASSYTETYEQYF. In DNA form, the CDR3 reads TGTGCCAGCAGCTACACAGAGACCTACGAGCAGTACTTC.

There are many counts of this clonotype. The chain employs TRBV9 and TRBJ1-3, with 8 positions matching TRBD1. V shed 4 bases, J shed 2 bases, and the junction held 5 bases outside the gene matches. Germline loops: CDR1 SGDLS, CDR2 YYNGEE. This CDR3 spans 15 amino acids. As DNA, the CDR3 is TGTGCCAGCAGCTTATCAGGGGGCACTGGAAACACCATATATTTT. Translation gives CASSLSGGTGNTIYF.

V gene TRBV5-1 combines with J gene TRBJ2-7; 7 nucleotides match TRBD2. Germline CDR1 SGHRS, CDR2 YFSETQ. This CDR3 is 14 amino acids long. The ends lost 2 bases at V and 6 bases at J; junction bases unmatched: 8. The CDR3 DNA is TGCGCCAGCAGCTTAGGCGGGAGCTGGGGCGAGCAGTACTTC. Protein: CASSLGGSWGEQYF.

This chain uses TRBV11-2 with TRBJ2-3; D remains unclear. Per the germline V gene, CDR1 is SGHAT and CDR2 is FQNNGV. Between the trimmed V and J ends, which lost 6 bases and 7 bases, there was a span of 14 bases. The CDR3 length is 13 residues. CDR3 protein: CASRGSQGHTQYF. The CDR3 bases are TGTGCCAGCAGGGGGTCCCAAGGGCATACGCAGTATTTT.

The chain uses TRBV12-3 or TRBV12-4 and TRBJ2-2, with D maybe TRBD1 (5 bases). This CDR3 is built from 15 residues. V lost 7 bases to trimming and J lost 6 bases, with 18 bases between them. DNA of the CDR3: TGTGCCAGCACCCCGCCGCAGGGTGTTGCCGGGGAGCTGTTTTTT. Its translation is CASTPPQGVAGELFF.

With regard to this clonotype: Compared with germline, one end of the junction differs, possibly owing to a read error. V gene TRBV29-1 combines with J gene TRBJ1-6, with unresolved D. The germline gives CDR1 SQVTM, CDR2 ANQGSEA. The CDR3 spans 14 residues. This CDR3 reads CGVEIPMQDSPLHF. For the CDR3, the DNA is TGCGGCGTAGAAATTCCCATGCAGGATTCACCCCTCCACTTC.

V and J are TRBV10-3 and TRBJ1-1; no firm D call. V lost 6 bases and J 0 bases, leaving 11 bases between the germline ends. The CDR3 spans 14 residues. Germline CDR1 and CDR2: ENHRY and SYGVKD. DNA for the CDR3: TGTGCCATCAGCCCCGGGCTCATGAACACTGAAGCTTTCTTT. Its protein is CAISPGLMNTEAFF.